These 19 T cell receptor beta chains share one sample of origin, sequenced in a study of control samples from healthy donors and cancer patients. TCRdb keeps only in-frame clones here, not all; method: immunoSEQ multiplex PCR. Here the sample spans some 40,000 clones, around four fifths being singletons. Sequenced: PBMCs. The receptors were sampled from a woman aged 60-75 years with lung cancer.

The chain employs TRBV4-1 and TRBJ2-7; TRBD1 matches 9 bases. Germline CDR1 MGHRA, CDR2 YSYEKL. The CDR3 contains 15 residues. V lost 5 bases to trimming and J lost 2 bases; unmatched junction nucleotides: 7. The CDR3 DNA follows: TGCGCCAGCAGCTTTTTGGGACAGGGAACCTACGAGCAGTACTTC. It yields the protein CASSFLGQGTYEQYF.

This clone was observed once. The V gene is TRBV6-5, the J gene TRBJ2-7; 10 bases fit TRBD1. This CDR3 is 15 amino acids long. V trimming: 5 bases; J trimming: 2 bases; junction bases outside the gene matches: 6. Germline CDR1 is MNHEY and CDR2 is SVGAGI. The CDR3 bases are TGTGCCAGCAGTCCCTGGACAGGGGGGACCTACGAGCAGTACTTC. Protein sequence: CASSPWTGGTYEQYF.

A few counts support this clone. V and J are TRBV20-1 and TRBJ2-1; D gene ambiguous. Germline lookup yields CDR1 DFQATT and CDR2 SNEGSKA (reference sequence). Deletions cut 8 bases from V and 6 bases from J, with 8 bases between. The CDR3 extends over 10 amino acids. The CDR3 coding sequence is TGCAGTCCCCTGGGCAATGAGCAGTTCTTC. This translates into CSPLGNEQFF.

CDR3 sequence (DNA): TGTGCCAGCAGCCTCCCCCGGGGCCAGAACACCGGGGAGCTGTTTTTT. Protein product: CASSLPRGQNTGELFF. The chain is built from TRBV5-4 and TRBJ2-2; tentatively, D is TRBD1 or TRBD2 (5 bases each). V was shortened by 4 bases and J by 1 base, with 14 bases between the two germline ends. CDR1 and CDR2 (germline): SGHNT, YYREEE (reference sequence). The CDR3 length is 16 residues.

This clone was seen a handful of times. The chain joins TRBV19 to TRBJ1-2, with TRBD1 as a possible D gene (5 bases). The CDR3 extends over 15 amino acids. The V end lost 3 bases, the J end lost 7 bases, and 18 bases lay between the germline ends. From germline, CDR1 is LNHDA and CDR2 SQIVND (reference sequence). DNA for the CDR3: TGTGCCAGTAGTATTGGGCCAACAGGCAATCGTGGCTACACCTTC. Its translation: CASSIGPTGNRGYTF.

The chain links TRBV4-3 to TRBJ1-1; D is unresolved. V lost 1 base to trimming and J lost 4 bases, with 10 bases between them. Germline V gene sequence: CDR1 LGHNA, CDR2 YSLEER. This CDR3 comprises 14 residues. The CDR3 DNA reads TGCGCCAGCAGCCAAGGGTGGGAAAGCACTGAAGCTTTCTTT. This sequence encodes CASSQGWESTEAFF.

This clone was observed a single time. The V call is TRBV12-3 or TRBV12-4, the J call TRBJ1-2; D is ambiguous. The CDR3 spans 11 residues. V lost 3 bases and J lost 8, with 7 bases in between. The CDR3 bases are TGTGCCAGCAGTTTTTCGGACGGCTACACCTTC. It encodes CASSFSDGYTF.

The chain carries TRBV18 and TRBJ1-3, with 10 bases identical to TRBD1. V lost 5 bases and J lost 2; bases outside the gene matches: 12. CDR1 is KGHSH and CDR2 is LQKENI in the germline V gene. This CDR3 comprises 18 residues. This chain's CDR3 is CASSSSFSGTGAGNTIYF. The CDR3 DNA is TGTGCCAGCTCATCATCCTTTTCCGGGACAGGGGCTGGAAACACCATATATTTT.

This sequence joins TRBV5-1 and TRBJ2-7; D unresolved. This CDR3 has 15 residues. V shed 0 bases and J shed 1 base, with 11 bases lying between them. Germline CDR1 SGHRS, CDR2 YFSETQ. CDR3 loop: CASSLASTVSYEQYF. As DNA, the CDR3 is TGCGCCAGCAGCTTGGCCTCAACGGTATCCTACGAGCAGTACTTC.

The gene calls are TRBV4-1 and TRBJ1-2; perhaps TRBD1 as D (6 bases). This CDR3 is 15 amino acids long. V dropped 4 bases and J dropped 2 bases, with 14 bases sitting between them. CDR1 is MGHRA and CDR2 is YSYEKL in the germline V gene. The CDR3 region has the DNA TGCGCCAGCAGCCCCGGACAGAGAATCAACTATGGCTACACCTTC. This sequence encodes CASSPGQRINYGYTF.

This clone was picked up a small number of times. V gene TRBV4-3 combines with J gene TRBJ2-1, with TRBD2 matching 7 bases. Looked up from germline, CDR1 is LGHNA and CDR2 is YSLEER. The V gene end was trimmed by 0 bases and the J gene end by 6 bases; junction bases not matched to a gene: 17. This CDR3 is built from 19 residues. The CDR3 here is CASSQDSGAGVFLGNEQFF. The DNA of the CDR3 is TGCGCCAGCAGCCAAGATTCCGGGGCGGGAGTGTTTTTGGGCAATGAGCAGTTCTTC.

This sequence joins TRBV4-1 and TRBJ1-5, with D uncertain. Trimming shortened V by 0 bases and J by 1 base, and 13 bases separated the two germline ends. There are 17 residues in the CDR3. Germline-derived CDR1 and CDR2 are MGHRA and YSYEKL. The CDR3, as DNA: TGCGCCAGCAGCCAAGATAGACGTGCCTTGAGCAATCAGCCCCAGCATTTT. It yields the protein CASSQDRRALSNQPQHF.

This CDR3 is CASSSRDRTYTEAFF. The CDR3 bases are TGTGCCAGCAGCTCACGGGACAGGACCTACACTGAAGCTTTCTTT. The rearrangement uses TRBV7-2 and TRBJ1-1; 8 bases are a match to TRBD1. The CDR3 runs 15 residues. Germline V gene data show CDR1 as SGHTA and CDR2 as FQGNSA. V lost 4 bases, J lost 3 bases, and 7 bases stayed unmatched.

The rearrangement joins TRBV5-1 to TRBJ1-1; TRBD1 matches at 7 bases. This CDR3 comprises 14 residues. Germline-derived CDR1 and CDR2 are SGHRS and YFSETQ. V gave up 3 bases and J gave up 5 bases; unmatched junction bases: 7. The CDR3 DNA sequence: TGCGCCAGCAGCTGGAGACAGGGCGGGACTGAAGCTTTCTTT. Residues: CASSWRQGGTEAFF.

The chain employs TRBV5-6 and TRBJ1-1; maybe TRBD1 (5 bases). Germline-derived CDR1 and CDR2 are SGHDT and YYEEEE. The CDR3 extends over 16 amino acids. Deletions cut 0 bases from V and 2 bases from J, with 14 bases between. The CDR3 nucleotides read TGTGCCAGCAGCTTGGGTGGGGGGTGGTCCAACACTGAAGCTTTCTTT. Residues: CASSLGGGWSNTEAFF.

The CDR3 reads CASSLVGTVDGYTF. The CDR3 DNA is TGTGCCAGCAGCTTGGTCGGTACAGTGGATGGCTACACCTTC. The gene calls are TRBV7-2 and TRBJ1-2; D not resolved. The CDR3 has 14 residues. The germline V gene has CDR1 SGHTA and CDR2 FQGNSA. V shed 3 bases and J shed 6 bases, with 14 bases lying between them.

This clone was counted a few times. J is TRBJ2-1 and V is TRBV19; D is unresolved. The germline V gene encodes CDR1 LNHDA and CDR2 SQIVND (reference sequence). The length of the CDR3 is 15 residues. With 4 bases removed from V and 1 base from J, the gap between germline ends came to 11 bases. CDR3 DNA sequence: TGTGCCAGTAGTACACTTCCAGCTTCCTACAATGAGCAGTTCTTC. Residues: CASSTLPASYNEQFF.

The gene calls are TRBV7-3 and TRBJ2-1; 7 nucleotides align to TRBD2. The ends lost 2 bases at V and 0 bases at J; junction bases unmatched: 10. The germline V gene has CDR1 SGHTA and CDR2 FQGTGA. This CDR3 contains 18 residues. The CDR3 sequence is CASSLEERGYSSYNEQFF. The CDR3 DNA is TGTGCCAGCAGCTTAGAGGAGCGGGGCTACAGCTCCTACAATGAGCAGTTCTTC.

V gene TRBV5-6 combines with J gene TRBJ1-1; 10 bases match TRBD1. J was trimmed by 10 bases and V by 3 bases; bases with no gene match: 9. The CDR3 loop spans 14 amino acids. Germline CDR1 is SGHDT and CDR2 is YYEEEE. The DNA of the CDR3 is TGTGCCAGCAGCTCCTTGACAGGGGGCCGGGGAGCTTTCTTT. It codes for CASSSLTGGRGAFF.